The 27 T cell receptor beta chains below were found in one sample sequenced in a study of beta chain features in type 1 diabetes (dated by TCRdb to 2016 to 2018). Libraries came from the immunoSEQ multiplex PCR assay. The entire amount of isolated RNA was reverse transcribed using the High Capacity cDNA Reverse Transcription Kit, so the sequenced TCRB transcripts were expressed ones. TCRdb took this table from immuneACCESS and kept in-frame rearrangements with V and J called. Such tables lack part of the clones; where checked against another copy, unresolved V genes explain under half of the gap, and the rest is unexplained. For this sample the table gives approximately 360,000 clones, of which roughly an eighth were detected only once. About 0.01% of the sample is in the top ten clones. Results and caveats for the whole study, not just this receptor: A moderate but significant shortening of TCRB CDR3 length was observed in type 1 diabetes patients in all four CD4+ subsets.

These receptors' targets are unknown. Sequenced: naive CD4+ T cells from blood. The cell subset or site label for this specimen denotes: true naive CD4+ T cells. These receptors came from a woman between 18 and 29 years old with type 1 diabetes.

This clone was detected only a few times. The chain links TRBV11-1 to TRBJ1-5; 7 nucleotides line up with TRBD1. V gave up 6 bases and J gave up 7 bases; unmatched junction bases: 15. This CDR3 contains 16 residues. Germline CDR1 reads SGHAT; CDR2 reads FQDESV (reference sequence). CDR3 sequence: CASRRNDTGVRQPQHF. CDR3 in DNA: TGTGCCAGCAGACGAAACGATACAGGGGTGAGGCAGCCCCAGCATTTT. The variable domain in full, completed from reference TRBV11-1 and TRBJ1-5, reads EAEVAQSPRYKITEKSQAVAFWCDPISGHATLYWYRQILGQGPELLVQFQDESVVDDSQLPKDRFSAERLKGVDSTLKIQPAELGDSAMYLCASRRNDTGVRQPQHFGDGTRLSIL.

The chain combines TRBV5-4 with TRBJ2-7; 12 positions match TRBD2. From germline, CDR1 is SGHNT and CDR2 YYREEE (reference sequence). CDR3 length equals 15 residues. J was trimmed by 2 bases and V by 0 bases; bases with no gene match: 0. This chain's CDR3 is CASSLGTSGTYEQYF. The CDR3 DNA reads as TGTGCCAGCAGCTTGGGGACTAGCGGGACCTACGAGCAGTACTTC. The entire variable domain, with the rest obtained from reference TRBV5-4 and TRBJ2-7, is as follows: ETGVTQSPTHLIKTRGQQVTLRCSSQSGHNTVSWYQQALGQGPQFIFQYYREEENGRGNFPPRFSGLQFPNYSSELNVNALELDDSALYLCASSLGTSGTYEQYFGPGTRLTVT.

This chain connects TRBV15 to TRBJ1-1, with D perhaps matching TRBD1 (5 bases). Per germline, CDR1 LNHNV and CDR2 YYDKDF (reference sequence). The CDR3 spans 15 residues. The V gene lost 1 base and the J gene lost 7 bases, with 16 bases spanning the gap. In DNA form, the CDR3 reads TGTGCCACCAGCAGAGCCGACGTCCAGGGAAATGAAGCTTTCTTT. Residues: CATSRADVQGNEAFF.

This sequence joins TRBV18 and TRBJ2-1; weak D call: TRBD2 (6 bases). Germline-derived CDR1 and CDR2 are KGHSH and LQKENI. The CDR3 has 14 residues. The V and J ends lost 6 bases and 3 bases respectively, with 12 bases between them. The CDR3 region has the DNA TGTGCCAGCTCTCCCTCCGGGGGCTACAATGAGCAGTTCTTC. It specifies CASSPSGGYNEQFF.

This clone has a handful of counts. This sequence joins TRBV6-5 and TRBJ2-1; 8 nucleotides line up with TRBD2. There are 12 residues in the CDR3. The J segment lost 10 bases and the V segment lost 6 bases, leaving 5 bases of the junction unmatched. Germline V lookup: CDR1 MNHEY, CDR2 SVGAGI. The chain's CDR3 is CASSSGGGEQFF. The CDR3 region has the DNA TGTGCCAGCAGCTCCGGCGGGGGGGAGCAGTTCTTC.

V is TRBV7-6 and J is TRBJ1-6; a possible D gene is TRBD1 (5 bases). From germline, CDR1 is SGHVS and CDR2 FNYEAQ. The CDR3 extends over 15 amino acids. V was clipped by 0 bases and J by 9 bases, with 12 bases between them. This chain's CDR3 is CASSLAGGRGSPLHF. In nucleotides, the CDR3 is TGTGCCAGCAGCTTAGCAGGTGGGAGGGGTTCACCCCTCCACTTT.

This rearrangement joins TRBV6-5 to TRBJ2-3; D unclear. Trimming shortened V by 6 bases and J by 1 base, and 8 bases separated the two germline ends. Germline lookup yields CDR1 MNHEY and CDR2 SVGAGI. The CDR3 length is 13 residues. CDR3 bases: TGTGCCAGCAGGTTAGCCGGCACAGATACGCAGTATTTT. Translating it yields CASRLAGTDTQYF.

A few counts support this clone. This chain links TRBV6-6 with TRBJ1-2, with D perhaps TRBD1 (5 bases). Germline V lookup: CDR1 MNHNY, CDR2 SVGAGI (reference sequence). The V end lost 2 bases, the J end lost 8 bases, and 9 bases lay between the germline ends. The CDR3 sequence is 12 residues long. The CDR3 here is CASSYPGYGYTF. CDR3 in DNA: TGTGCCAGCAGTTACCCAGGGTACGGCTACACCTTC.

This clone has more than one count but fewer than ten. The chain recombines TRBV6-5 with TRBJ1-1; D might be TRBD1 (6 bases). Germline loops: CDR1 MNHEY, CDR2 SVGAGI. The CDR3 covers 14 residues. Trimming took off 2 bases at V and 3 bases at J, with 10 bases between the two ends. The DNA for the CDR3 is TGTGCCAGCAGTTACGGGACACCGTACACTGAAGCTTTCTTT. Encoded protein: CASSYGTPYTEAFF.

The CDR3 region has the DNA TGTGCCAGCAGCGCCCCCGGGACTACTCACAATGAGCAGTTCTTC. Residues: CASSAPGTTHNEQFF. This rearrangement joins TRBV9 to TRBJ2-1; 7 positions agree with TRBD2. Germline lookup yields CDR1 SGDLS and CDR2 YYNGEE. V was clipped by 3 bases and J by 5 bases; unmatched bases: 8. The CDR3 has 15 residues.

About this clone: Mismatch with germline at one junction end may stem from a read error. The chain has TRBV7-8 and TRBJ1-5; possible D gene TRBD1, 5 bases. The CDR3 consists of 16 residues. Looked up from germline, CDR1 is SGHVS and CDR2 is FQNEAQ. CDR3 loop: CASSVAVKGSNQPQHF. The CDR3 bases are TGTGCCAGCAGCGTAGCGGTTAAGGGGAGCAATCAGCCCCAGCATTTT.

A few counts support this clone. The chain recombines TRBV7-9 with TRBJ1-5; tentative D call: TRBD1 (5 bases). The V gene lost 5 bases and the J gene lost 2 bases, with 13 bases spanning the gap. The length of the CDR3 is 15 residues. Germline-derived CDR1 and CDR2 are SEHNR and FQNEAQ (reference sequence). For the CDR3, the DNA is TGTGCCAGCAGCCTCGGACACGGAGGCAATCAGCCCCAGCATTTT. Translating it yields CASSLGHGGNQPQHF.

The chain links TRBV18 to TRBJ2-1, with TRBD1 matching over 7 bases. V shed 0 bases and J 4 bases; nucleotides not matched to a gene: 3. The CDR3 consists of 15 residues. Germline V CDR1 and CDR2: KGHSH, LQKENI. The CDR3 nucleotides read TGTGCCAGCTCACCACCGACAGGGATGTACAATGAGCAGTTCTTC. Protein sequence: CASSPPTGMYNEQFF.

This clone was recorded once. This sequence joins TRBV6-5 and TRBJ1-1; D is unclear. This CDR3 region has 14 residues. Trimming cost V 6 bases and J 4 bases, with 15 bases left between them. Germline lookup yields CDR1 MNHEY and CDR2 SVGAGI. For the CDR3, the DNA is TGTGCCAGCAGGAATACCGGGTGGAGCACTGAAGCTTTCTTT. This gives the protein CASRNTGWSTEAFF.

This clone has just a few counts. V is TRBV15 and J is TRBJ1-1; D unclear. The V end was cut by 3 bases, the J end by 1 base, with 6 bases between. CDR1 is LNHNV, CDR2 YYDKDF, per germline (reference sequence). The CDR3 runs to 13 residues. This CDR3 reads CATSRPGNTEAFF. The CDR3 DNA is TGTGCCACCAGCAGGCCGGGGAACACTGAAGCTTTCTTT.

This clone came up a few times. This chain connects TRBV7-9 to TRBJ1-2; 8 nucleotides agree with TRBD1. The CDR3 is 14 amino acids. Germline CDR1 and CDR2: SEHNR and FQNEAQ (reference sequence). With 2 bases clipped from V and 4 bases from J, the junction kept 3 bases outside the gene matches. Here the CDR3 reads CASSLIDRGYGYTF. CDR3 coding DNA: TGTGCCAGCAGCTTAATTGACAGGGGCTATGGCTACACCTTC.

This clone has a handful of counts. The rearrangement links TRBV9 to TRBJ1-1; D is unclear. Germline assignment: CDR1 SGDLS and CDR2 YYNGEE. Trimming shortened V by 4 bases and J by 6 bases, and 16 bases separated the two germline ends. This CDR3 is built from 14 residues. The CDR3 sequence is CASSPTLSDPEAFF. The CDR3 bases are TGTGCCAGCAGCCCCACTTTAAGCGACCCTGAAGCTTTCTTT.

The chain combines TRBV10-3 with TRBJ2-3; D is possibly TRBD2 (6 bases). Per germline, CDR1 ENHRY and CDR2 SYGVKD. The CDR3 has 12 amino acids. The V and J ends lost 11 bases and 5 bases respectively, with 14 bases between them. The CDR3 loop is CASGLAQDTQYF. In DNA form, the CDR3 reads TGTGCCTCGGGACTGGCCCAAGATACGCAGTATTTT.

Only a few counts were recorded for this clone. The CDR3 reads CASSFVSGSIYEQYF. For the CDR3, the DNA is TGTGCCAGCAGCTTTGTGAGCGGGAGCATCTACGAGCAGTACTTC. V and J are TRBV7-9 and TRBJ2-7; TRBD2 aligns across 8 bases. V gave up 3 bases and J gave up 3 bases; unmatched junction bases: 7. The germline V gene has CDR1 SEHNR and CDR2 FQNEAQ (reference sequence). The CDR3 extends over 15 amino acids. Based on the CDR3 plus reference TRBV7-9 and TRBJ2-7, the full variable domain is DTGVSQNPRHKITKRGQNVTFRCDPISEHNRLYWYRQTLGQGPEFLTYFQNEAQLEKSRLLSDRFSAERPKGSFSTLEIQRTEQGDSAMYLCASSFVSGSIYEQYFGPGTRLTVT.

V is TRBV30 and J is TRBJ1-1, with TRBD1 as a possible D gene (6 bases). This CDR3 contains 14 residues. The V and J ends lost 4 bases and 1 base respectively, with 13 bases between them. Germline assignment: CDR1 GTSNPN and CDR2 SVGIG (reference sequence). The CDR3 DNA reads TGTGCCTGGACTAGGGGAGGGGGGAACACTGAAGCTTTCTTT. Residues: CAWTRGGGNTEAFF.

The genes are TRBV7-9 and TRBJ2-1; 12 bases are shared with TRBD2. V dropped 6 bases and J dropped 5; count of bases not matched to a gene: 5. Germline V gives CDR1 SEHNR, CDR2 FQNEAQ (reference sequence). The CDR3 is made up of 15 amino acids. The CDR3 loop is CASSLLAGGHNEQFF. CDR3 coding DNA: TGTGCCAGCAGTCTACTAGCGGGGGGACACAATGAGCAGTTCTTC.

The J gene is TRBJ2-3, the V gene TRBV7-9, with a tentative D call TRBD2 (6 bases). This CDR3 comprises 13 residues. CDR1 is SEHNR, CDR2 FQNEAQ, per germline (reference sequence). V dropped 0 bases and J dropped 11 bases, with 12 bases sitting between them. CDR3 protein: CASSLAGTGLQYF. As DNA, the CDR3 is TGTGCCAGCAGCTTAGCCGGGACTGGGTTGCAGTATTTT. Using reference TRBV7-9 and TRBJ2-3 for the parts outside the CDR3, the full variable domain is DTGVSQNPRHKITKRGQNVTFRCDPISEHNRLYWYRQTLGQGPEFLTYFQNEAQLEKSRLLSDRFSAERPKGSFSTLEIQRTEQGDSAMYLCASSLAGTGLQYFGPGTRLTVL.

This clone occurred once. The CDR3 loop is CASRRYTVNYGYTF. CDR3 nucleotide sequence: TGTGCCAGCAGAAGGTATACAGTTAACTATGGCTACACCTTC. The genes are TRBV7-2 and TRBJ1-2; no reliable D call. V lost 6 bases and J lost 1, with 12 bases in between. Germline V gives CDR1 SGHTA, CDR2 FQGNSA. There are 14 residues in the CDR3.

J is TRBJ1-5 and V is TRBV5-6; D is possibly TRBD1 (6 bases). V was clipped by 0 bases and J by 7 bases, with 11 bases between them. Germline lookup yields CDR1 SGHDT and CDR2 YYEEEE. This CDR3 has 14 residues. CDR3 residues: CASSLGRGDQPQHF. In DNA, the CDR3 is TGTGCCAGCAGCTTGGGCAGGGGTGACCAGCCCCAGCATTTT.

This clone turned up a few times. The rearrangement uses TRBV28 and TRBJ2-7; tentatively, D is TRBD1 (5 bases). The CDR3 covers 13 residues. Germline assignment: CDR1 MDHEN and CDR2 SYDVKM. The V gene lost 1 base and the J gene lost 3 bases, with 7 bases spanning the gap. The CDR3 is CASSLSRVYEQYF. The CDR3 DNA is TGTGCCAGCAGTTTATCCAGGGTCTACGAGCAGTACTTC.

The CDR3 protein is CAIGRVNTEAFF. DNA of the CDR3: TGTGCCATCGGTCGGGTGAACACTGAAGCTTTCTTT. The chain couples TRBV10-3 to TRBJ1-1; D call uncertain. CDR1 is ENHRY, CDR2 SYGVKD, per germline. V lost 8 bases, J lost 0 bases, and 7 bases lay in between. CDR3 size: 12 residues.

The chain recombines TRBV29-1 with TRBJ2-7, with D perhaps TRBD2 (6 bases). The germline CDR1 and CDR2 sequences are SQVTM and ANQGSEA. Trimming removed 5 bases from V and 3 bases from J, with 20 bases in between. The CDR3 contains 15 residues. Here the CDR3 reads CSVLDDLAPRYEQYF. The CDR3 nucleotides read TGCAGCGTTCTAGACGACCTAGCGCCCCGCTACGAGCAGTACTTC.